A selection of T cell receptor beta chains follows, all from one sample in a study of T cell responses to AZD1222 COVID-19 vaccine. Using immunoSEQ multiplex PCR, the repertoire was profiled, and TCRdb retains in-frame clones only, with some absent. Counted here are roughly 150,000 clones, 92% occurring once; the ten biggest clones make up roughly 3.4%. The sequencing used peripheral blood, collected 28 days after the second AZD1222 dose. The origin of the receptors is an adult who received the AZD1222 COVID-19 vaccine. Each CDR3 is given with its conserved first and last residue. The D gene is left open where the match is weak. Clone size appears in some rows only: once, few, many, or a class for an expanded clone.

abundance	d_gene	v_gene	j_gene	CDR3aa	CDR3nt
few	TRBD2	TRBV7-9	TRBJ2-3	CASSFTRLAGALRTDTQYF	TGTGCCAGCAGCTTTACCCGACTAGCGGGAGCCCTAAGAACAGATACGCAGTATTTT
NA	TRBD1	TRBV13	TRBJ1-3	CASTSGGGLPGNTIYF	TGTGCCAGCACCTCAGGGGGGGGGCTCCCAGGAAACACCATATATTTT
once	NA	TRBV2	TRBJ2-1	CASSEGRGYNEQFF	TGTGCCAGCAGTGAGGGTCGGGGGTACAATGAGCAGTTCTTC
NA	TRBD1	TRBV6-5	TRBJ2-7	CASSYSGTVSYEQYF	TGTGCCAGCAGTTACTCCGGGACAGTATCCTACGAGCAGTACTTC
NA	NA	TRBV2	TRBJ1-6	CASRAAYNSPLHF	TGTGCCAGCAGGGCTGCCTATAATTCACCCCTCCACTTT
NA	NA	TRBV14	TRBJ2-1	CASTSMGGRGSYNEQFF	TGTGCCAGCACCTCCATGGGAGGAAGGGGCTCCTACAATGAGCAGTTCTTC
NA	TRBD1	TRBV6-4	TRBJ2-2	CASSGGTGAGELFF	TGTGCCAGCAGTGGCGGGACAGGGGCCGGGGAGCTGTTTTTT
NA	NA	TRBV28	TRBJ1-2	CASSRRGNYGYTF	TGTGCCAGCAGCCGGAGGGGGAACTATGGCTACACCTTC
NA	TRBD1	TRBV12-3/TRBV12-4	TRBJ1-1	CASRARDRGEAFF	TGTGCCAGCAGGGCCAGGGACAGGGGGGAAGCTTTCTTT
NA	NA	TRBV19	TRBJ1-1	CASTTVLNTEAFF	TGTGCCAGTACCACAGTTCTGAACACTGAAGCTTTCTTT
few	NA	TRBV10-3	TRBJ1-5	CAISESTDNQPQHF	TGTGCCATCAGTGAATCGACAGACAATCAGCCCCAGCATTTT
NA	NA	TRBV11-2	TRBJ1-1	CASSLGQNTEAFF	TGTGCCAGCAGCTTGGGACAGAACACTGAAGCTTTCTTT
NA	NA	TRBV6-5	TRBJ2-1	CASSYNGGLGNEQFF	TGTGCCAGCAGTTATAACGGCGGCCTTGGGAATGAGCAGTTCTTC
NA	NA	TRBV19	TRBJ1-1	CASSLTANTEAFF	TGTGCCAGTAGTTTGACAGCTAACACTGAAGCTTTCTTT
NA	NA	TRBV4-2	TRBJ2-1	CASSQGLGLQQFF	TGTGCCAGCAGCCAAGGGTTGGGGCTGCAGCAGTTCTTC
NA	NA	TRBV5-4	TRBJ1-5	CASSLGSNQPQHF	TGTGCCAGCAGCTTGGGTAGCAATCAGCCCCAGCATTTT
NA	TRBD2	TRBV4-3	TRBJ2-1	CASSQLASGGYNEQFF	TGCGCCAGCAGCCAATTGGCTAGCGGGGGATACAATGAGCAGTTCTTC
NA	NA	TRBV28	TRBJ1-2	CASTLGAWDGYTF	TGTGCCAGCACCCTAGGGGCCTGGGATGGCTACACCTTC
NA	TRBD1	TRBV28	TRBJ1-5	CASSSTGGRSNQPQHF	TGTGCCAGCAGTTCCACAGGGGGCAGGAGCAATCAGCCCCAGCATTTT
NA	TRBD1	TRBV4-1	TRBJ1-4	CASSHSGQGSEKLFF	TGCGCCAGCAGCCATTCGGGACAGGGGAGCGAAAAACTGTTTTTT
NA	NA	TRBV5-5	TRBJ1-1	CASSPWGIMNTEAFF	TGTGCCAGCAGCCCCTGGGGGATTATGAACACTGAAGCTTTCTTT
NA	TRBD1	TRBV7-2	TRBJ1-2	CASSLGQGEGYTF	TGTGCCAGCAGCTTAGGACAGGGCGAAGGCTACACCTTC
NA	NA	TRBV18	TRBJ2-7	CASSPRTDSPQDEQYF	TGTGCCAGCTCACCAAGGACCGACAGCCCCCAGGACGAGCAGTACTTC
once	NA	TRBV6-2/TRBV6-3	TRBJ1-4	CASSPSFGEKLFF	TGTGCCAGCAGTCCCTCGTTCGGTGAAAAACTGTTTTTT
once	NA	TRBV18	TRBJ1-1	CASSPNEGWTEAFF	TGTGCCAGCTCACCAAACGAGGGGTGGACTGAAGCTTTCTTT
NA	TRBD1	TRBV28	TRBJ1-5	CASSLGQGNWQPQHF	TGTGCCAGCAGTTTGGGACAGGGGAATTGGCAGCCCCAGCATTTT
NA	TRBD1	TRBV4-1	TRBJ1-1	CASSQEDREYTEAFF	TGCGCCAGCAGCCAGGAGGACAGGGAGTACACTGAAGCTTTCTTT
once	NA	TRBV29-1	TRBJ2-1	CSAPWGGRYEQFF	TGCAGCGCCCCGTGGGGGGGCAGGTATGAGCAGTTCTTC